This record looks at one TCR beta chain sequence and its context. Authors' data handling: Reference gene primers were amplified, and this amplification served to estimate nucleated cell counts. The repertoire was sequenced with immunoSEQ multiplex PCR; TCRdb's copy has only in-frame clones and lacks some. The V and J calls and clone size come from that table; D and trimming were worked out from the DNA. The sample includes about 370,000 clones, approximately 87% of them seen just once. This entry belongs to a study of blood T cell repertoires in COVID-19. Study-wide background: In each case, the material was cDNA or gDNA derived from T cells, B-cell-depleted T cells, or PBMCs.

Seattle researchers signed up patients amid active infection and tracked them longitudinally. Germline V CDR1 and CDR2: LGHNA, YSLEER. Trimming left V 1 base short and J 2 bases short, with 17 bases between. This CDR3 has 17 residues. This chain links TRBV4-3 with TRBJ1-1; D unclear. The sequence was obtained from a woman aged 25 to 39 with COVID-19, enrolled during active disease. Sequencing was done on a sample of peripheral blood. The CDR3: CASSQALGGIGNTEAFF. The CDR3 DNA reads as TGCGCCAGCAGCCAAGCCCTTGGAGGGATCGGAAACACTGAAGCTTTCTTT.